Listed below are T cell receptor beta chains from one sample, sequenced in a study of post-analysis software for immune sequencing data. TCRdb reprocessed the PCR reads via MiXCR and lists one record per CDR3 protein. The table includes around 440,000 distinct CDR3 sequences, approximately 46% detected once. The sequenced material came from blood. These receptors were taken from a girl aged 5-17 years with multiple sclerosis. Both conserved end residues are part of each CDR3. A D gene is named only where the DNA matches it firmly. The size field is filled for only some rows; it gives once, few, many or a size class.

J gene: TRBJ2-3; V gene: TRBV28; clone size: few; D gene: .; CDR3 protein: CASSLYGSADTQYF; CDR3 DNA: TGTGCCAGCAGTTTGTACGGGTCGGCAGATACGCAGTATTTT
J gene: TRBJ2-5; V gene: TRBV27; clone size: .; D gene: .; CDR3 protein: CASSLAVSRLETQYF; CDR3 DNA: TGTGCCAGCAGTTTAGCAGTCTCCAGGTTGGAGACCCAGTACTTC
J gene: TRBJ2-7; V gene: TRBV20-1; clone size: .; D gene: TRBD1; CDR3 protein: CSATGQGYEQYF; CDR3 DNA: TGCAGTGCTACGGGACAGGGGTACGAGCAGTACTTC
J gene: TRBJ2-7; V gene: TRBV5-1; clone size: .; D gene: .; CDR3 protein: CASSLGGLYEQYF; CDR3 DNA: TGCGCCAGCAGCCTCGGAGGGCTCTACGAGCAGTACTTC
J gene: TRBJ2-7; V gene: TRBV12-3/TRBV12-4; clone size: few; D gene: .; CDR3 protein: CASSSIAESYEQYF; CDR3 DNA: TGTGCCAGCAGTTCTATAGCGGAGTCCTACGAGCAGTACTTC
J gene: TRBJ2-1; V gene: TRBV6-4; clone size: .; D gene: .; CDR3 protein: CASRDGNNEQFF; CDR3 DNA: TGTGCCAGCAGGGACGGGAACAATGAGCAGTTCTTC
J gene: TRBJ2-5; V gene: TRBV5-1; clone size: .; D gene: TRBD2; CDR3 protein: CASSLGGLAPQETQYF; CDR3 DNA: TGCGCCAGCAGCTTGGGTGGACTAGCGCCCCAAGAGACCCAGTACTTC
J gene: TRBJ2-7; V gene: TRBV20-1; clone size: .; D gene: .; CDR3 protein: CSARDKGPYEQYF; CDR3 DNA: TGCAGTGCTAGAGATAAGGGTCCCTACGAGCAGTACTTC
J gene: TRBJ1-5; V gene: TRBV5-1; clone size: .; D gene: .; CDR3 protein: CASSLEVDQPQHF; CDR3 DNA: TGCGCCAGCAGCTTGGAGGTCGATCAGCCCCAGCATTTT
J gene: TRBJ2-7; V gene: TRBV13; clone size: .; D gene: .; CDR3 protein: CASSLETDEQYF; CDR3 DNA: TGTGCCAGCAGCCTAGAGACGGACGAGCAGTACTTC
J gene: TRBJ2-7; V gene: TRBV2; clone size: .; D gene: TRBD2; CDR3 protein: CASGVRASGEGLYEQYF; CDR3 DNA: TGTGCCAGCGGTGTCAGGGCTAGCGGAGAGGGGCTCTACGAGCAGTACTTC
J gene: TRBJ2-7; V gene: TRBV27; clone size: .; D gene: .; CDR3 protein: CASGVSGTNSYEQYF; CDR3 DNA: TGTGCCAGCGGGGTTTCCGGGACGAACTCCTACGAGCAGTACTTC
J gene: TRBJ2-7; V gene: TRBV27; clone size: .; D gene: TRBD2; CDR3 protein: CASRGEGSGRWAYEQYF; CDR3 DNA: TGTGCCAGCAGGGGGGAGGGTAGCGGGAGATGGGCCTACGAGCAGTACTTC
J gene: TRBJ2-7; V gene: TRBV4-1; clone size: few; D gene: .; CDR3 protein: CASSQDSRGDYEQYF; CDR3 DNA: TGCGCCAGCAGCCAAGATAGTCGCGGGGACTACGAGCAGTACTTC
J gene: TRBJ1-6; V gene: TRBV20-1; clone size: .; D gene: .; CDR3 protein: CSARADSLLHF; CDR3 DNA: TGCAGTGCTAGAGCTGACTCACTCCTCCACTTT